The rows below give T cell receptor beta chains drawn from one sample of a study of blood T cell repertoires in COVID-19. This table comes from immunoSEQ multiplex PCR, and its TCRdb copy is limited to in-frame clones, with some not included. The table includes 250,000 to 300,000 clones, roughly nine tenths detected once. The sequenced sample consisted of peripheral blood. The receptors originated from a woman aged 30 to 39 with COVID-19, enrolled during active disease. The CDR3 runs from the conserved cysteine through the conserved F or W. A D gene is named only where the DNA matches it firmly. The size entry is marked missing in some rows and otherwise reads once, few, many or a size class.

abundance	v_gene	d_gene	j_gene	CDR3aa	CDR3nt
NA	TRBV28	TRBD2	TRBJ2-1	CASRTPGGDEQFF	TGTGCCAGCAGGACGCCCGGGGGGGATGAGCAGTTCTTC
NA	TRBV11-2	TRBD2	TRBJ2-7	CASSSGAGGLYEQYF	TGTGCCAGCAGCTCAGGAGCGGGAGGGCTGTACGAGCAGTACTTC
NA	TRBV25-1	NA	TRBJ1-6	CASSLRVGNSPLHF	TGTGCCAGCAGTCTCAGGGTTGGTAATTCACCCCTCCACTTT
NA	TRBV19	NA	TRBJ2-7	CASSHSSSYEQYF	TGTGCCAGTAGCCATTCCAGCTCCTACGAGCAGTACTTC
NA	TRBV10-1	TRBD2	TRBJ2-2	CASTLTGTSGIPGELFF	TGCGCCAGCACCTTAACGGGGACTAGCGGGATCCCCGGGGAGCTGTTTTTT
few	TRBV6-5	NA	TRBJ2-5	CASRGDETQYF	TGTGCCAGCAGGGGAGATGAGACCCAGTACTTC
NA	TRBV11-3	TRBD2	TRBJ2-2	CASSLEAGGWSGELFF	TGTGCCAGCAGCTTAGAGGCGGGAGGATGGTCCGGGGAGCTGTTTTTT
NA	TRBV12-5	NA	TRBJ1-1	CASGLDMNTEAFF	TGTGCTAGTGGTTTGGACATGAACACTGAAGCTTTCTTT
NA	TRBV7-9	TRBD1	TRBJ1-4	CASSWTGSNEKLFF	TGTGCCAGCAGCTGGACAGGTAGCAATGAAAAACTGTTTTTT
NA	TRBV19	NA	TRBJ1-1	CASSIVGAGATRNTEAFF	TGTGCCAGTAGTATAGTCGGGGCAGGGGCCACTAGGAACACTGAAGCTTTCTTT
NA	TRBV7-2	NA	TRBJ1-2	CASSLALFIREGYTF	TGTGCCAGCAGCTTAGCGCTTTTCATCCGGGAGGGCTACACCTTC
few	TRBV28	NA	TRBJ2-7	CASKSNVGYEQYF	TGTGCCAGCAAAAGTAACGTCGGGTACGAGCAGTACTTC
NA	TRBV7-7	TRBD1	TRBJ2-2	CASSSGTGNTGELFF	TGTGCCAGCAGCTCAGGGACAGGGAACACCGGGGAGCTGTTTTTT
NA	TRBV3-1/TRBV3-2	NA	TRBJ2-7	CASSQGGSNFEEQYF	TGTGCCAGCAGCCAAGGTGGCTCGAATTTTGAAGAGCAGTACTTC
NA	TRBV7-8	NA	TRBJ1-2	CASSLHERLANYGYTF	TGTGCCAGCAGCTTACACGAACGGCTAGCGAACTATGGCTACACCTTC
NA	TRBV19	NA	TRBJ1-1	CASSTSGGSYTEAFF	TGTGCCAGTAGTACCTCCGGGGGTTCGTACACTGAAGCTTTCTTT
NA	TRBV27	TRBD2	TRBJ2-7	CASSPLLAGRYEQYF	TGTGCCAGCAGTCCATTACTAGCGGGAAGATACGAGCAGTACTTC
NA	TRBV5-6	NA	TRBJ2-3	CASSLGGHTDTQYF	TGTGCCAGCAGCTTGGGGGGGCACACAGATACGCAGTATTTT
NA	TRBV19	NA	TRBJ2-7	CASSSSHTYEQYF	TGTGCCAGTAGTAGTTCACATACCTACGAGCAGTACTTC
NA	TRBV7-9	NA	TRBJ2-5	CASSRSLAEETQYF	TGTGCCAGCAGCCGTAGCCTAGCCGAAGAGACCCAGTACTTC
NA	TRBV6-6	NA	TRBJ2-3	CASRRRGDSTDTQYF	TGTGCCAGCCGAAGGAGGGGCGATAGCACAGATACGCAGTATTTT
NA	TRBV10-3	TRBD1	TRBJ1-5	CAISESGDRVGQPQHF	TGTGCCATCAGTGAGTCGGGGGACAGGGTTGGTCAGCCCCAGCATTTT